This TCR beta chain was captured by sequencing in a study of technical replicates of blood from a handful of donors. This CDR3 has 15 residues. The ends lost 3 bases at V and 3 bases at J; junction bases unmatched: 4. Germline V CDR1 and CDR2: SGHNT, YYREEE (reference sequence). Clones were sequenced by immunoSEQ multiplex PCR, and TCRdb holds only the in-frame ones, with some missing. The sample holds some 60,000 clones, approximately 90% seen once. Sample: PBMCs. The clonotype comes from a human donor in good health. Some clones in this sample may be carry-over from other donors' samples. The chain combines TRBV5-4 with TRBJ2-2; TRBD2 matches at 8 bases. For the CDR3, the DNA is TGTGCCAGCAGCTACGGGGGGGCGGACACCGGGGAGCTGTTTTTT. It encodes CASSYGGADTGELFF.